The 7 T cell receptor beta chains below come from one sample, sequenced in a study of blood T cell repertoires in COVID-19. TCRdb keeps only in-frame clones here, not all; method: immunoSEQ multiplex PCR. The sample has 100,000 to 150,000 clones, 80% to 90% seen once. Material: peripheral blood. Receptors were obtained from a man in his 70s with active or convalescent COVID-19.

This chain uses TRBV6-1 with TRBJ2-3, with 11 bases aligning to TRBD2. CDR3 length: 17 residues. The germline gives CDR1 MNHNS, CDR2 SASEGT. V gave up 1 base and J gave up 1 base; unmatched junction bases: 4. In DNA, the CDR3 is TGTGCCAGCAGTGAAGACTATAGCGGGAGGGGCACAGATACGCAGTATTTT. This encodes CASSEDYSGRGTDTQYF.

This rearrangement joins TRBV6-1 to TRBJ1-4; D remains ambiguous. The CDR3 covers 13 residues. Germline V gene data show CDR1 as MNHNS and CDR2 as SASEGT. Trimming left V 2 bases short and J 4 bases short, with 5 bases between. The DNA for the CDR3 is TGTGCCAGCAGTGAACAGGATAATGAAAAACTGTTTTTT. This codes for CASSEQDNEKLFF.

The J gene is TRBJ2-2, the V gene TRBV10-3, with 7 positions matching TRBD2. J was trimmed by 4 bases and V by 8 bases; bases with no gene match: 13. Germline CDR1 is ENHRY and CDR2 is SYGVKD. The CDR3 is made up of 16 amino acids. CDR3 in amino acids: CAIGTLAGLSTGELFF. In nucleotides, the CDR3 is TGTGCCATCGGTACCTTAGCGGGTCTGAGCACCGGGGAGCTGTTTTTT.

The V call is TRBV5-4, the J call TRBJ1-2; 10 bases map to TRBD1. CDR1 is SGHNT and CDR2 is YYREEE in the germline V gene (reference sequence). The CDR3 is made up of 15 amino acids. V lost 3 bases to trimming and J lost 3 bases; unmatched junction nucleotides: 5. CDR3 bases: TGTGCCAGCAGCTATGGACAGGGGGTAGACTATGGCTACACCTTC. Its protein product is CASSYGQGVDYGYTF.

The chain has TRBV5-6 and TRBJ2-6, with TRBD1 matching 7 bases. Germline V gene data show CDR1 as SGHDT and CDR2 as YYEEEE. CDR3 length: 14 amino acids. Losses at the gene ends were 4 bases for V and 2 bases for J; bases not matched to a gene: 0. This CDR3 reads CASSQGAGANVLTF. The CDR3 DNA reads TGTGCCAGCAGCCAGGGGGCTGGGGCCAACGTCCTGACTTTC.

This chain connects TRBV5-4 to TRBJ2-1, with 12 bases lining up with TRBD2. V was clipped by 2 bases and J by 10 bases; unmatched bases: 4. The V gene's germline CDR1 is SGHNT and CDR2 YYREEE (reference sequence). The CDR3 runs to 14 residues. CDR3 bases: TGTGCCAGCAGCTTTCAACTAGCGGGAGGAGAGCAGTTCTTC. The encoded protein is CASSFQLAGGEQFF.

The V and J genes are TRBV5-1 and TRBJ2-5; no clear D gene. The CDR3 totals 18 residues. Trimming removed 0 bases from V and 5 bases from J, with 23 bases in between. CDR1 and CDR2 (germline): SGHRS, YFSETQ. In nucleotides, the CDR3 is TGCGCCAGCAGCTTGGGTCGACTCGTCATCGGAGAGTGGGAGACCCAGTACTTC. This sequence encodes CASSLGRLVIGEWETQYF.